This TCR beta chain came from a study of regulatory T cells in long-lasting Graves disease. Germline V CDR1 and CDR2: MDHEN, SYDVKM. This CDR3 has 12 residues. Construction of the TCR beta libraries employed iRepertoire HTBI primers in conjunction with Arm-PCR of CDR3 regions. TCRdb ran MiXCR on the multiplex PCR reads and lists one entry per CDR3 protein. Here the sample spans about 370,000 distinct CDR3 sequences, 15% to 17% being singletons. The time point: newly diagnosed GD, antithyroid drugs for less than 3 months. RNA from PBMCs was the source of the TCR library. The patients were drawn from one endocrinology department in Xi'an, China. This clonotype was counted many times.

Sequences were derived from peripheral blood mononuclear cells (PBMCs), sampled at new diagnosis, from a patient treated with antithyroid drugs. The receptor comes from a female donor with Graves disease. The V call is TRBV28, the J call TRBJ2-7, with 9 nucleotides matching TRBD1. CDR3 region: CGVRDRVYEQYF. The DNA for the CDR3 is TGTGGGGTACGGGACAGGGTCTACGAGCAGTACTTC.